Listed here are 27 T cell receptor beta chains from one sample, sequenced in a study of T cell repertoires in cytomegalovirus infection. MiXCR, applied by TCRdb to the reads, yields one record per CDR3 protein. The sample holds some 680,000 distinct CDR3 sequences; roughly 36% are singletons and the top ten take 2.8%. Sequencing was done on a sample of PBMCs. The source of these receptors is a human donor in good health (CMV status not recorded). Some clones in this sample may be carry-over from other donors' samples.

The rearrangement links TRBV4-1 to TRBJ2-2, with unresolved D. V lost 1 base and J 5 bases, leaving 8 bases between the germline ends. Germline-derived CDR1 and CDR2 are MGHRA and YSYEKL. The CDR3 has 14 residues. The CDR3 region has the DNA TGCGCCAGCAGCCAAGGCCACTATACCGGGGAGCTGTTTTTT. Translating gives CASSQGHYTGELFF.

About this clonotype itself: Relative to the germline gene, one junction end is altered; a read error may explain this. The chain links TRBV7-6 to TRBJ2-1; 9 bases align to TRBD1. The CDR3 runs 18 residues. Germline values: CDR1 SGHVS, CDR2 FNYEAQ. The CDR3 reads CSSSLARTGAVRSEEQFF. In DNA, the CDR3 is TGTTCCAGCAGCTTAGCAAGGACAGGGGCCGTCCGTTCTGAAGAGCAGTTCTTC.

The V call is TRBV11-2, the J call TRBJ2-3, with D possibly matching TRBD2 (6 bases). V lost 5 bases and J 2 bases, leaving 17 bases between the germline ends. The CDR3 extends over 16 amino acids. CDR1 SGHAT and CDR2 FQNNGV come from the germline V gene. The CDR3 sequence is CASSTLGASVTDTQYF. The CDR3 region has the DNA TGTGCCAGCAGCACCCTGGGAGCTAGCGTCACAGATACGCAGTATTTT.

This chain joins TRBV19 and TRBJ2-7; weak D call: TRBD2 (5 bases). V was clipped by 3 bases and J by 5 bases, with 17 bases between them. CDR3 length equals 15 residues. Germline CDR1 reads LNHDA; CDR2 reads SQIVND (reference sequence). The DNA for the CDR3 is TGTGCCAGTAGTATTTCCGGGAAGTCCCGCCACGAGCAGTACTTC. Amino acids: CASSISGKSRHEQYF.

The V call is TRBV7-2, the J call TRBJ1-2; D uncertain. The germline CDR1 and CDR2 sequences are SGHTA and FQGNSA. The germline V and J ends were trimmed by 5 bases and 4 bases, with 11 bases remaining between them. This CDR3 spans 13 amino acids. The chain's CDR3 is CASSGRVAYGYTF. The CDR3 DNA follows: TGTGCCAGCAGCGGTAGGGTTGCCTATGGCTACACCTTC.

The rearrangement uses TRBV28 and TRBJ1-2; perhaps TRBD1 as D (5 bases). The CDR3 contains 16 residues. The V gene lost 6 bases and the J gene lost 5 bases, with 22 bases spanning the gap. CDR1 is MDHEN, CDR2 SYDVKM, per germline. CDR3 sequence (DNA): TGTGCCAGCAGCTCGACAGTGGGCAGCTCAGAGTATGGCTACACCTTC. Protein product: CASSSTVGSSEYGYTF.

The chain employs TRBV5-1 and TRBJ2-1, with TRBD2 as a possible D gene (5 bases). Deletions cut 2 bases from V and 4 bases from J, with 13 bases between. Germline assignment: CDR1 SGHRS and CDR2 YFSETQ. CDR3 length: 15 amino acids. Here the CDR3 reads CASSFGLASYNEQFF. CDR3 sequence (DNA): TGCGCCAGCAGCTTCGGACTGGCCAGTTACAATGAGCAGTTCTTC.

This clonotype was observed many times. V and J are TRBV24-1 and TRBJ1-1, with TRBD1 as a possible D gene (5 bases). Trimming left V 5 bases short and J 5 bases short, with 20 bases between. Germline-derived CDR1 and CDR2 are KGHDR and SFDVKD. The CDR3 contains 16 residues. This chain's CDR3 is CATSASNQGPRTEAFF. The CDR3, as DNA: TGTGCCACCAGTGCCTCAAACCAGGGACCTCGGACTGAAGCTTTCTTT.

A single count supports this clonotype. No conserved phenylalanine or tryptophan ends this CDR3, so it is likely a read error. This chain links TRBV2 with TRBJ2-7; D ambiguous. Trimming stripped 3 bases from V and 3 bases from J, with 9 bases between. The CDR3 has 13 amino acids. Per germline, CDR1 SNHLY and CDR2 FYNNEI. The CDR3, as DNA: TGTGCCAGCAGTGAGGAGCTTTACTACGAGCAGTACTTA. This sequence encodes CASSEELYYEQYL.

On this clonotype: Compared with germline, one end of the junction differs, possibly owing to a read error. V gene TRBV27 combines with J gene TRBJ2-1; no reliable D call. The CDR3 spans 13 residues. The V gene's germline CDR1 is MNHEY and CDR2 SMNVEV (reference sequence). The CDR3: CSSSLSAYNEQFF. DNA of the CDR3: TGTTCCAGCAGTTTATCTGCCTACAATGAGCAGTTCTTC.

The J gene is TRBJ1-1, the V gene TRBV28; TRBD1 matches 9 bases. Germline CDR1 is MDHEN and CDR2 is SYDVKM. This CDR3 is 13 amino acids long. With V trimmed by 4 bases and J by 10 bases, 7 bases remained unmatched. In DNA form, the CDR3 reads TGTGCCAGCAGTTGGACAGGGGCGATACGAGCTTTCTTT. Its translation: CASSWTGAIRAFF.

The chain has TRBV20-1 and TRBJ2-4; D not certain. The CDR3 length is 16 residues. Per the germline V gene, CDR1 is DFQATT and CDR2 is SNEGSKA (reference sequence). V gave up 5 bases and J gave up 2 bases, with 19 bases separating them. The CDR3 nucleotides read TGCAGTGCTGAGCCGATTTATAGCAACACCAAAAACATTCAGTACTTC. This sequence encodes CSAEPIYSNTKNIQYF.

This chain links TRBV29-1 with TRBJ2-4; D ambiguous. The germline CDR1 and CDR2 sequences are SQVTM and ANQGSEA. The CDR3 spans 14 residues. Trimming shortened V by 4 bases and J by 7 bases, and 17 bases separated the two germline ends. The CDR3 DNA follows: TGCAGCGTTGTTCCGTCGTCTGAAATCAACATTCAGTACTTC. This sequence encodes CSVVPSSEINIQYF.

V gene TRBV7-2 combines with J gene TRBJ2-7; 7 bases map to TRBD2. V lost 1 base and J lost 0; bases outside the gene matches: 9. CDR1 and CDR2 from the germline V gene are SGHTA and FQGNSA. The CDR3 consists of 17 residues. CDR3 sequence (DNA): TGTGCCAGCAGCTTAGAGGCTAGCGGAAGAGTCTCCTACGAGCAGTACTTC. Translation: CASSLEASGRVSYEQYF.

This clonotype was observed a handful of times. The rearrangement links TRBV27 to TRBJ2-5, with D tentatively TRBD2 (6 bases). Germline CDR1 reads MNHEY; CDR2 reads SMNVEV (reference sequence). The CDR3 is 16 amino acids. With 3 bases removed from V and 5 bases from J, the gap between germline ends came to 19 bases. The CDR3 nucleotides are TGTGCCAGCAGTTTCGCCTCGACTAGTAAAATCGAGACCCAGTACTTC. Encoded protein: CASSFASTSKIETQYF.

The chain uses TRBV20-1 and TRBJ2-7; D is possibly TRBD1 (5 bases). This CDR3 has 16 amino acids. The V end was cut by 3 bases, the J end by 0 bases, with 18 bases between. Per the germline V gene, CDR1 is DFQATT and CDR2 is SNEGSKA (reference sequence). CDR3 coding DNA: TGCAGTGCTAGGGCAACCCTCGGACAAACCTCCTACGAGCAGTACTTC. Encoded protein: CSARATLGQTSYEQYF.

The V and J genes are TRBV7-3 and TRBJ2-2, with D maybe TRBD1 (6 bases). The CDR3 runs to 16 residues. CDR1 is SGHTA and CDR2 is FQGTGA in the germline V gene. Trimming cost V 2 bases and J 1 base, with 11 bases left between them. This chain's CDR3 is CASSLLTGKNTGELFF. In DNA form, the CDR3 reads TGTGCCAGCAGCTTACTTACAGGGAAGAACACCGGGGAGCTGTTTTTT.

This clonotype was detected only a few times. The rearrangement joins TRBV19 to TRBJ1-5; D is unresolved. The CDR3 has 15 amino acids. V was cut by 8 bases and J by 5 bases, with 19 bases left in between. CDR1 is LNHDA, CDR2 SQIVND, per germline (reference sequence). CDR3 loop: CASGQRVGGYQPQHF. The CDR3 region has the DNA TGTGCCAGTGGTCAGAGGGTAGGTGGGTATCAGCCCCAGCATTTT. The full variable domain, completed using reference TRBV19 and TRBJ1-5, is DGGITQSPKYLFRKEGQNVTLSCEQNLNHDAMYWYRQDPGQGLRLIYYSQIVNDFQKGDIAEGYSVSREKKESFPLTVTSAQKNPTAFYLCASGQRVGGYQPQHFGDGTRLSIL.

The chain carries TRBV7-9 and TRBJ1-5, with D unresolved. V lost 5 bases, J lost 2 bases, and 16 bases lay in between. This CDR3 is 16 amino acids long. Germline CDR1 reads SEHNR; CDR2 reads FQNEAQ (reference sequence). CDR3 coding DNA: TGTGCCAGCAGCCCCGGACGCCCCTTAGGCAATCAGCCCCAGCATTTT. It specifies CASSPGRPLGNQPQHF.

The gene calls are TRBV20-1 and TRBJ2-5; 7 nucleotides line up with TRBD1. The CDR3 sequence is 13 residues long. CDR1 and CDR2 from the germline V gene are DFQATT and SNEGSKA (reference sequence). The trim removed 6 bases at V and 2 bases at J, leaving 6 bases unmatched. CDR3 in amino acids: CSAVGTVQETQYF. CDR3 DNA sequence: TGCAGTGCCGTCGGGACAGTTCAAGAGACCCAGTACTTC.

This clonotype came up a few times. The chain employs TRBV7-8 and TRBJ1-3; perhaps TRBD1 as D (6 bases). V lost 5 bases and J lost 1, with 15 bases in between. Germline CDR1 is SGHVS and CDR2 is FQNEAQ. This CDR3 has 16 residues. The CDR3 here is CASSHIAGASGNTIYF. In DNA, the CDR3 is TGTGCCAGCAGCCACATCGCGGGGGCATCTGGAAACACCATATATTTT.

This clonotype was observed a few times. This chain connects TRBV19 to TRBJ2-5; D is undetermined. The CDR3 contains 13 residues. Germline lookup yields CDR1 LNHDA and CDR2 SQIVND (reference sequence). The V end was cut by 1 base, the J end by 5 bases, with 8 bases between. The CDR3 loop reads CASSIVTWETQYF. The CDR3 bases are TGTGCCAGTAGTATAGTGACCTGGGAGACCCAGTACTTC.

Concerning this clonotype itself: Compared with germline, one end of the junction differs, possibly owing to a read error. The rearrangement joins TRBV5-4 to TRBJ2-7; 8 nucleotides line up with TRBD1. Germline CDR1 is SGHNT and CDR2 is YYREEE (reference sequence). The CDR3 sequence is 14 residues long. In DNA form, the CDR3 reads TGTGCAAGCAGTGGACAGGGTACGCCCTACGAGCAGTACTTC. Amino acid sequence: CASSGQGTPYEQYF.

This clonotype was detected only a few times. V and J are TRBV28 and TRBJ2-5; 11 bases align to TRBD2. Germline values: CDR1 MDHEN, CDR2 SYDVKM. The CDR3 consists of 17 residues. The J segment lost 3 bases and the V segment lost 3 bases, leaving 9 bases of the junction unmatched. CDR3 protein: CASSFLIAGGDEETQYF. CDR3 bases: TGTGCCAGCAGTTTCCTCATAGCGGGGGGGGACGAAGAGACCCAGTACTTC.

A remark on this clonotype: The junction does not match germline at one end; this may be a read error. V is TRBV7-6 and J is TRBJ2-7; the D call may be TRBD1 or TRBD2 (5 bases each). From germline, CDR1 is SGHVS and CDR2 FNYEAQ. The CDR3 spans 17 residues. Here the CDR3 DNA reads TGTGCCAGCAGCGCCTTGCCCGGGACCAACTCGGGCTACGAGCCGTACTTC. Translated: CASSALPGTNSGYEPYF.

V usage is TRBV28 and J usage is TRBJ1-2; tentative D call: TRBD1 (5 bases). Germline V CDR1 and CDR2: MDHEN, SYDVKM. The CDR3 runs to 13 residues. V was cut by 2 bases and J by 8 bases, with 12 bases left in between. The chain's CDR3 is CASSLEGSRGYTF. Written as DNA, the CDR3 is TGTGCCAGCAGTTTAGAGGGGTCTAGAGGCTACACCTTC.

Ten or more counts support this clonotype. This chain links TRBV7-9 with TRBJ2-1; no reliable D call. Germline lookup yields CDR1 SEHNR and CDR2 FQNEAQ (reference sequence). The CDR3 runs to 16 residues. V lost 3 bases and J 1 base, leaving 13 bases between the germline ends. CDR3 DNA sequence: TGTGCCAGCAGCTTCCAGGTCAGGTGGTCCTACAATGAGCAGTTCTTC. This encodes CASSFQVRWSYNEQFF.